This T cell receptor (beta chain) was profiled in a study of technical replicates of blood from several donors. Using immunoSEQ multiplex PCR, the repertoire was profiled, and TCRdb retains in-frame clones only, with some absent. The sample contains 44,000 or so clones, around nine tenths of which appear only once. CDR1 and CDR2 (germline): SGHTA, FQGNSA. V lost 1 base and J 1 base, leaving 16 bases between the germline ends. The CDR3 has 18 amino acids. The receptor was isolated from a human donor in good health. Some clones in this sample may be carry-over from other donors' samples. Sequenced: PBMCs. The chain is built from TRBV7-2 and TRBJ2-2; D not certain. In DNA form, the CDR3 reads TGTGCCAGCAGCTTAGAGATGTCTATCCGATGGAACACCGGGGAGCTGTTTTTT. Residues: CASSLEMSIRWNTGELFF.